The 25 T cell receptor beta chains below come from one sample, sequenced in a study of response to subunit inactivated influenza vaccine. Each CDR3 protein is one row after TCRdb ran MiXCR on the RT-PCR reads. The table includes over 450,000 distinct CDR3 sequences, 10% to 15% detected once. Here the sequenced sample was PBMCs from blood, taken more than 35 days after vaccination. These receptor sequences come from a middle-aged man who received an inactivated influenza vaccine.

The gene calls are TRBV7-6 and TRBJ2-1; 7 positions agree with TRBD1. J lost 8 bases, V lost 4 bases, and 14 bases had no gene match. The CDR3 runs to 16 residues. Germline loops: CDR1 SGHVS, CDR2 FNYEAQ. The CDR3 sequence is CASSSTGRGRLDEQFF. CDR3 nucleotide sequence: TGTGCCAGCAGCTCAACGGGTAGGGGGCGCTTAGATGAGCAGTTCTTC.

This clonotype was seen ten or more times. The chain couples TRBV29-1 to TRBJ2-7; 11 positions match TRBD2. The junction had 4 bases not matched to a gene; V was cut back by 3 bases and J by 0 bases. Germline V gene lookup returns CDR1 SQVTM and CDR2 ANQGSEA. This CDR3 contains 15 residues. CDR3 protein: CSVDPGTSGSYEQYF. As DNA, the CDR3 is TGCAGCGTTGATCCCGGGACTAGCGGCTCCTACGAGCAGTACTTC.

This clonotype showed up just a few times. The chain joins TRBV15 to TRBJ2-2; TRBD2 might be the D (7 bases). The V gene's germline CDR1 is LNHNV and CDR2 YYDKDF (reference sequence). The V end was cut by 0 bases, the J end by 6 bases, with 11 bases between. This CDR3 region has 15 residues. The chain's CDR3 is CATSRDRGAAGELFF. The CDR3 nucleotides read TGTGCCACCAGCAGAGATCGGGGGGCCGCCGGGGAGCTGTTTTTT.

The chain combines TRBV25-1 with TRBJ2-5; unclear D gene. Germline CDR1 is MGHDK and CDR2 is SYGVNS. This CDR3 has 10 amino acids. V was trimmed by 6 bases and J by 13 bases, leaving 12 bases between them. CDR3 residues: CASSGSGWYF. The CDR3 region has the DNA TGTGCCAGCAGCGGATCCGGGTGGTACTTC.

V gene TRBV29-1 combines with J gene TRBJ2-3, with a tentative D call TRBD2 (7 bases). Trimming took off 0 bases at V and 5 bases at J, with 15 bases between the two ends. This CDR3 comprises 15 residues. Looked up from germline, CDR1 is SQVTM and CDR2 is ANQGSEA. CDR3 sequence reads: CSVEDGGARVDTQYF. The CDR3 bases are TGCAGCGTTGAAGATGGGGGGGCGCGGGTAGATACGCAGTATTTT.

The chain employs TRBV5-1 and TRBJ2-5; D may be TRBD1 or TRBD2 (6 bases each). CDR1 SGHRS and CDR2 YFSETQ come from the germline V gene. V lost 4 bases to trimming and J lost 2 bases, with 15 bases between them. The CDR3 consists of 15 residues. The CDR3 loop is CASSAGQNRQETQYF. In DNA form, the CDR3 reads TGCGCCAGCAGCGCGGGACAAAATAGACAAGAGACCCAGTACTTC. Using reference TRBV5-1 and TRBJ2-5 for the parts outside the CDR3, the full variable domain is KAGVTQTPRYLIKTRGQQVTLSCSPISGHRSVSWYQQTPGQGLQFLFEYFSETQRNKGNFPGRFSGRQFSNSRSEMNVSTLELGDSALYLCASSAGQNRQETQYFGPGTRLLVL.

V usage is TRBV20-1 and J usage is TRBJ2-7, with D tentatively TRBD1 (6 bases). The V gene's germline CDR1 is DFQATT and CDR2 SNEGSKA (reference sequence). The CDR3 has 12 residues. Trimming took off 5 bases at V and 1 base at J, with 9 bases between the two ends. The CDR3 spells CSARQASYEQYF. The CDR3, as DNA: TGCAGTGCTCGACAGGCATCCTACGAGCAGTACTTC.

The rearrangement joins TRBV6-5 to TRBJ2-3; TRBD2 might be the D (6 bases). The germline V gene encodes CDR1 MNHEY and CDR2 SVGAGI. Trimming pared 2 bases from V and 2 bases from J, leaving 11 bases between. The CDR3 length is 15 residues. The CDR3 is CASSYGGDPTDTQYF. CDR3 bases: TGTGCCAGCAGTTACGGCGGGGACCCCACAGATACGCAGTATTTT.

V usage is TRBV7-2 and J usage is TRBJ2-7; 12 nucleotides agree with TRBD2. From germline, CDR1 is SGHTA and CDR2 FQGNSA. J gave up 6 bases and V 5 bases, and 5 bases lay outside the gene matches. The CDR3 has 14 amino acids. This chain's CDR3 is CASSNGLAGFEQYF. In DNA, the CDR3 is TGTGCCAGCAGCAATGGACTAGCGGGATTCGAGCAGTACTTC.

The table lists this clonotype with many counts. The chain recombines TRBV29-1 with TRBJ2-7, with 7 bases lining up with TRBD2. Trimming took 7 bases from V and 2 from J; bases not matched to a gene: 5. The CDR3 length is 12 residues. Germline V gene data show CDR1 as SQVTM and CDR2 as ANQGSEA. CDR3 sequence (DNA): TGCAGCGCTTCTAGCGGACCCTACGAGCAGTACTTC. Residues: CSASSGPYEQYF.

This clonotype was seen ten or more times. CDR3: CAIMPGTVSWPVVSSSYNEQFF. In DNA form, the CDR3 reads TGTGCCATCATGCCAGGGACGGTTTCGTGGCCAGTGGTATCCTCGTCGTACAATGAGCAGTTCTTC. The chain couples TRBV10-3 to TRBJ2-1; perhaps D is TRBD1 or TRBD2 (5 bases each). The ends were cut back, 7 bases at V and 4 bases at J, with 38 bases in the middle. Germline V gene data show CDR1 as ENHRY and CDR2 as SYGVKD. This CDR3 has 22 residues.

The gene calls are TRBV4-3 and TRBJ2-5; 7 nucleotides line up with TRBD2. The V gene end was trimmed by 1 base and the J gene end by 2 bases; junction bases not matched to a gene: 13. Germline assignment: CDR1 LGHNA and CDR2 YSLEER. The CDR3 runs to 18 residues. The CDR3 bases are TGCGCCAGCAGCCAAGGCCCCTGGGAGGGACGGCAGCAAGAGACCCAGTACTTC. Translating it yields CASSQGPWEGRQQETQYF.

This clonotype was observed a handful of times. The J gene is TRBJ1-1, the V gene TRBV20-1; TRBD1 is a possible D gene (6 bases). Trimming removed 0 bases from V and 6 bases from J, with 11 bases in between. Germline V lookup: CDR1 DFQATT, CDR2 SNEGSKA (reference sequence). The CDR3 has 13 residues. CDR3 in amino acids: CSAREYRDAEAFF. The CDR3 nucleotides read TGCAGTGCTAGAGAATACAGGGACGCTGAAGCTTTCTTT.

V and J are TRBV5-5 and TRBJ2-6; D perhaps matches TRBD1 (6 bases). CDR3 length equals 18 residues. V was cut by 0 bases and J by 0 bases, with 13 bases left in between. Germline V gene lookup returns CDR1 SGHKS and CDR2 YYEKEE (reference sequence). CDR3 residues: CASSLVGGASSGANVLTF. DNA of the CDR3: TGTGCCAGCAGCTTGGTTGGGGGCGCTTCCTCTGGGGCCAACGTCCTGACTTTC.

The J gene is TRBJ2-7, the V gene TRBV12-3 or TRBV12-4, with a possible D match to TRBD1 (6 bases). V gave up 7 bases and J gave up 2 bases, with 15 bases separating them. This CDR3 has 14 amino acids. CDR3 nucleotide sequence: TGTGCCAGCACTCCGACAGGAAAACCCTACGAGCAGTACTTC. This sequence encodes CASTPTGKPYEQYF.

The chain uses TRBV20-1 and TRBJ2-1; 8 nucleotides match TRBD2. V lost 6 bases to trimming and J lost 10 bases; unmatched junction nucleotides: 11. Germline V lookup: CDR1 DFQATT, CDR2 SNEGSKA (reference sequence). This CDR3 has 13 residues. CDR3 DNA: TGCAGTGCCCGGGGGGGCTCCCGTGGCGAGCAGTTCTTC. This gives the protein CSARGGSRGEQFF.

This clonotype turned up a few times. This chain links TRBV28 with TRBJ2-3; TRBD2 might be the D (5 bases). The CDR3 has 17 amino acids. The V end lost 5 bases, the J end lost 2 bases, and 20 bases lay between the germline ends. Per the germline V gene, CDR1 is MDHEN and CDR2 is SYDVKM. CDR3 region: CASSPSGRTSNTDTQYF. The CDR3 nucleotides are TGTGCCAGCAGTCCCTCGGGTAGGACTTCTAACACAGATACGCAGTATTTT. Full variable domain (remainder filled in from reference TRBV28 and TRBJ2-3): DVKVTQSSRYLVKRTGEKVFLECVQDMDHENMFWYRQDPGLGLRLIYFSYDVKMKEKGDIPEGYSVSREKKERFSLILESASTNQTSMYLCASSPSGRTSNTDTQYFGPGTRLTVL.

This clonotype was counted only a few times. The rearrangement joins TRBV10-2 to TRBJ2-1, with 8 bases fitting TRBD2. The CDR3 consists of 14 residues. V lost 3 bases and J lost 7; bases outside the gene matches: 5. Germline CDR1 and CDR2: WSHSY and SAAADI. The CDR3 reads CASSDRTSPNEQFF. The CDR3 DNA sequence: TGCGCCAGCAGTGATAGGACTAGCCCGAATGAGCAGTTCTTC.

The chain joins TRBV7-6 to TRBJ2-3; the D gene is possibly TRBD1 (6 bases). V gave up 4 bases and J gave up 1 base, with 12 bases separating them. This CDR3 is built from 15 residues. Germline CDR1 SGHVS, CDR2 FNYEAQ. CDR3: CASSSGQSGTDTQYF. CDR3 DNA sequence: TGTGCCAGCAGCTCCGGACAGTCCGGCACAGATACGCAGTATTTT.

This clonotype was found many times. The V gene is TRBV7-8, the J gene TRBJ2-7; tentative D call: TRBD2 (5 bases). This CDR3 contains 13 residues. The germline V gene has CDR1 SGHVS and CDR2 FQNEAQ. The ends were cut back, 1 base at V and 6 bases at J, with 10 bases in the middle. The DNA of the CDR3 is TGTGCCAGCAGCTTAGATCCGGGGAGCGAGCAGTACTTC. It codes for CASSLDPGSEQYF.

As concerns this clonotype: Its ends do not fully match the called genes, so a read error is possible. The chain employs TRBV7-7 and TRBJ2-7, with 11 bases matching TRBD1. Germline V gene sequence: CDR1 SSHAT, CDR2 FNYEAQ (reference sequence). The CDR3 is made up of 15 amino acids. CDR3 protein: CASSQGQGDGYEQYF. CDR3 sequence (DNA): TGTGCTAGCAGCCAGGGACAGGGGGACGGTTACGAGCAGTACTTC.

This clonotype was counted at least ten times. The V gene is TRBV12-3 or TRBV12-4, the J gene TRBJ2-7; D gene ambiguous. V was clipped by 6 bases and J by 3 bases, with 6 bases between them. This CDR3 spans 11 amino acids. CDR3 amino acids: CASSGFYEQYF. CDR3 coding DNA: TGTGCCAGCAGCGGATTCTACGAGCAGTACTTC.

This clonotype was counted a few times. The chain couples TRBV12-3 or TRBV12-4 to TRBJ2-7, with TRBD1 identical over 8 bases. Trimming took 5 bases from V and 5 from J; bases not matched to a gene: 5. The CDR3 has 13 residues. The CDR3 coding sequence is TGTGCCAGCAGTCTTAGACAGGGGAACGAGCAGTACTTC. Its translation is CASSLRQGNEQYF.

This rearrangement joins TRBV7-2 to TRBJ2-5; D is perhaps TRBD1 or TRBD2 (5 bases each). The CDR3 contains 15 residues. Germline values: CDR1 SGHTA, CDR2 FQGNSA. V was clipped by 5 bases and J by 0 bases, with 13 bases between them. The CDR3 coding sequence is TGTGCCAGCAGCGGGGACGGACGGTACCAAGAGACCCAGTACTTC. Encoded protein: CASSGDGRYQETQYF.

This clonotype was seen a handful of times. V and J are TRBV7-2 and TRBJ2-5; 8 nucleotides agree with TRBD2. V shed 5 bases and J 5 bases; nucleotides not matched to a gene: 10. CDR1 and CDR2 (germline): SGHTA, FQGNSA. The CDR3 has 15 residues. The CDR3 sequence: CASSPVAGSFETQYF. In DNA form, the CDR3 reads TGTGCCAGCAGCCCCGTAGCGGGGAGTTTCGAGACCCAGTACTTC.